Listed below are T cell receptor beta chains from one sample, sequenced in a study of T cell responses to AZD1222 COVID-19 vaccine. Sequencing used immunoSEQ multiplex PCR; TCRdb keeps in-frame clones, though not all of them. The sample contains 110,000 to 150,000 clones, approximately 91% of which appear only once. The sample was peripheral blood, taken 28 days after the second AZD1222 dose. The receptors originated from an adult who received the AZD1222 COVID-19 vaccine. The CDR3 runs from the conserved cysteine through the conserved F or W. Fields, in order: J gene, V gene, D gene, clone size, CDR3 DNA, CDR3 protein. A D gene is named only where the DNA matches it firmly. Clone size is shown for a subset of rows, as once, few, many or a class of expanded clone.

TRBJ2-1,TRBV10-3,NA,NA,TGTGCCATCAGGGTCTACAATGAGCAGTTCTTC,CAIRVYNEQFF
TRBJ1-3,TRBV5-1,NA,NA,TGCGCCAGCAGCACCATGACAGGTTCTGGAAACACCATATATTTT,CASSTMTGSGNTIYF
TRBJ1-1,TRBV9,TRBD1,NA,TGTGCCAGCAGCGTAGGACAGGGGGCCGCTGAAGCTTTCTTT,CASSVGQGAAEAFF
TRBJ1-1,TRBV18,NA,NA,TGTGCCAGCTCCGAAATCCATGGGCCGAACACTGAAGCTTTCTTT,CASSEIHGPNTEAFF
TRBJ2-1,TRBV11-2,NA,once,TGTGCCAGCAGCTTCGGGGCCAGCTCCTACAATGAGCAGTTCTTC,CASSFGASSYNEQFF
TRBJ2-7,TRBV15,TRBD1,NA,TGTGCCACCAGCACAGGGACAGCCGCCTTGGGGAACGAGCAGTACTTC,CATSTGTAALGNEQYF
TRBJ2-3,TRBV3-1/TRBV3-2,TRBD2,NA,TGTGCCAGCCGGGGGGGCCAGACAGATACGCAGTATTTT,CASRGGQTDTQYF
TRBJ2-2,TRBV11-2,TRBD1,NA,TGTGCCAGCAGATCAACCGGGACAGGGGCTACCGGGGAGCTGTTTTTT,CASRSTGTGATGELFF
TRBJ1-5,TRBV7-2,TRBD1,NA,TGTGCCAGCAGCTTGACTCAGGGGGCAAGCAATCAGCCCCAGCATTTT,CASSLTQGASNQPQHF
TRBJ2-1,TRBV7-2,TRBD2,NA,TGTGCCAGCAGCTTAGGCTCTAGCGGGAGACTTTTGCAGTTCTTC,CASSLGSSGRLLQFF
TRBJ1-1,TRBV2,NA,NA,TGTGCCAGCAGTTCAGAGAACACTGAAGCTTTCTTT,CASSSENTEAFF
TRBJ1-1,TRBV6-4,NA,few,TGTGCCAGCAGCCGGGACTCAAACACTGAAGCTTTCTTT,CASSRDSNTEAFF
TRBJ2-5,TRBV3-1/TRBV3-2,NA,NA,TGTGCCAGCAGCCCACATGTGGGAGAGACCCAGTACTTC,CASSPHVGETQYF
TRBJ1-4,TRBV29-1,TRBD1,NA,TGCAGCGTTGCGGGACAGCCAAATGAAAAACTGTTTTTT,CSVAGQPNEKLFF
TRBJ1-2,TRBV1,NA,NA,TGCACCAGCAGCCCACGGGAGTTTGGGTCTAACTATGGCTACACCTTC,CTSSPREFGSNYGYTF
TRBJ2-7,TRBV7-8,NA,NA,TGTGCCAGCAGCCCGACGGGGAGTGGGGGACGACACGAGCAGTACTTC,CASSPTGSGGRHEQYF
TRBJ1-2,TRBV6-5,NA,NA,TGTGCCAGCAGGGAGTCGACACTCTCTTATGGCTACACCTTC,CASRESTLSYGYTF
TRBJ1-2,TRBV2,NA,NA,TGTGCCAGCAGTGGGGAGAGACGTGAGAACTATGGCTACACCTTC,CASSGERRENYGYTF